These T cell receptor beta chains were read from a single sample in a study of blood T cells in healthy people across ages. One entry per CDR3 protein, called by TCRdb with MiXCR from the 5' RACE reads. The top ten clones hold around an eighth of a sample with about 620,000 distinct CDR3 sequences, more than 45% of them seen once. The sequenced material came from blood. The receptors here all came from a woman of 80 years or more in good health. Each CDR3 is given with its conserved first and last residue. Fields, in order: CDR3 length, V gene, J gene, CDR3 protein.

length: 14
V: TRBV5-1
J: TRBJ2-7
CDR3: CASSLDSLTYEQYF

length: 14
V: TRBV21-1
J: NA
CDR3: CASSKDKSGYEQYF

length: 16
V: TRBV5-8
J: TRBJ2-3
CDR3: CASSHTCSASTDTQYF

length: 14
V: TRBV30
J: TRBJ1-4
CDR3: CAWSGDRAGEKLFF

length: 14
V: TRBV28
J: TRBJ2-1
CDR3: CACNPIRDHNEQFF

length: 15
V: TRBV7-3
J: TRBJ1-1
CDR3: CVSSRTGGGGTEAFF

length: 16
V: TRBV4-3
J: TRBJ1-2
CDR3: CASSPSPQEFNYGYTF

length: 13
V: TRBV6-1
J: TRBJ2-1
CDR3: CASTRGETNEQFF

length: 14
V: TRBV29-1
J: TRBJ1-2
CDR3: CSDFRGQGTPGYTF

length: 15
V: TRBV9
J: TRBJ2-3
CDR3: CASSVVGRETDTQYF

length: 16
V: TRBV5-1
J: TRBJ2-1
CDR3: CASSLDRPASYNEQFF

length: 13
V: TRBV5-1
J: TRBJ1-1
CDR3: CASSHDRAEQAFF

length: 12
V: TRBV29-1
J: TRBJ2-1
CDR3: CSVYTPPNEQFF

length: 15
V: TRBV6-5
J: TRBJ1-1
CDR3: CASIGTGEGNTEAFF

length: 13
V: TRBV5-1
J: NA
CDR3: CASSSTGGDEQYF

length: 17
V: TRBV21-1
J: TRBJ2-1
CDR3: CASSKRGAESSYNEQFF

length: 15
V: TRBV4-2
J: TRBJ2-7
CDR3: CASSQGGLARNEQYF

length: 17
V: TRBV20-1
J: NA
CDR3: CSVSEMKSSGVGKTQYF

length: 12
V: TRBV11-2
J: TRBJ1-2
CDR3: CASSFGYYGYTF

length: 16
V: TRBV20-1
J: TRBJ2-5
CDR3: CSARPTSYYDQETQYF

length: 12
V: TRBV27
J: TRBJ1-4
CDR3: CASSLLRGRLFF

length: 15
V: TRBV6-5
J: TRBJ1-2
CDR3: CASSYRTGTNYGYTF

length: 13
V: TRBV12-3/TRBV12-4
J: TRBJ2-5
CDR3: CASSSRGKETQYF

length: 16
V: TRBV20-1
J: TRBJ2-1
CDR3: CSAPDPWGASYNEQFF

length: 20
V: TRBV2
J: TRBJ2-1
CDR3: CASSELYVPVLAGEGNEQFF

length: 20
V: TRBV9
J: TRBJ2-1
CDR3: CASSVVNIGDSRTTYNEQFF

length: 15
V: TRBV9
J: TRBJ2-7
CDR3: CASIVPSSGIGEQYF

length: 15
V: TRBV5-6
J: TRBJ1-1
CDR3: CASSLERRSNTEAFF

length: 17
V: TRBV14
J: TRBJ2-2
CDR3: CASSQVLTLANTGELFF